This is a list of T cell receptor beta chains from one sample in a study of blood T cell repertoires in COVID-19. Assay used: immunoSEQ multiplex PCR; TCRdb lists only in-frame clones, some missing. The data contain under 75,000 clones, roughly 84% of them singletons. The sample taken for sequencing was peripheral blood. Receptors originate from a woman between 18 and 29 years old with acute or convalescent COVID-19. The CDR3 runs from the conserved cysteine through the conserved F or W.

CDR3 protein: CASSLSPGLEAFF; V gene: TRBV27
CDR3 protein: CASSSGQGIGTGELFF; V gene: TRBV7-2
CDR3 protein: CASSPLERGRDEQFF; V gene: TRBV18
CDR3 protein: CASSLDLQAAPPNEQFF; V gene: TRBV11-2
CDR3 protein: CASSSPGENTEAFF; V gene: TRBV6-5
CDR3 protein: CASSFRAGTGLHEQYF; V gene: TRBV27
CDR3 protein: CASSGSGGADTQYF; V gene: TRBV5-8
CDR3 protein: CASSFPSNTEAFF; V gene: TRBV28
CDR3 protein: CASSRTGDTEAFF; V gene: TRBV11-2
CDR3 protein: CATHLAFRDQPQHF; V gene: TRBV10-2
CDR3 protein: CASSKSTGEGSPLHF; V gene: TRBV6-5
CDR3 protein: CATSRGTGNNEKLFF; V gene: TRBV15
CDR3 protein: CASSLDLGRTNTGELFF; V gene: TRBV7-6